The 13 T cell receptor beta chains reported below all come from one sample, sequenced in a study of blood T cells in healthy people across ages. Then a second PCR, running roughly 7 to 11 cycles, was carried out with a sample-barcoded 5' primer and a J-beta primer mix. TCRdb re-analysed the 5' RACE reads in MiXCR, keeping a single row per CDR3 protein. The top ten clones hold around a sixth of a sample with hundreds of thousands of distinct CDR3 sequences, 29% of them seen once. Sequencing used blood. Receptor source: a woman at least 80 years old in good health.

The CDR3: CSAFSSDRASYNSPLHF. The CDR3 DNA is TGCAGTGCTTTTTCTTCGGACAGGGCTTCCTATAATTCACCCCTCCACTTT. The genes are TRBV20-1 and TRBJ1-6, with 8 positions matching TRBD1. The ends lost 5 bases at V and 1 base at J; junction bases unmatched: 10. Per the germline V gene, CDR1 is DFQATT and CDR2 is SNEGSKA (reference sequence). The length of the CDR3 is 17 residues.

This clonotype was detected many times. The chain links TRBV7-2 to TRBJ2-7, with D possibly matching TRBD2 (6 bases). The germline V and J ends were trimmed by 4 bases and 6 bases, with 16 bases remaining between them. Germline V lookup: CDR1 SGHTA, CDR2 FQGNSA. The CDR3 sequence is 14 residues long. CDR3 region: CASSSLGGVGEQYF. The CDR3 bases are TGTGCCAGCAGCTCATTGGGGGGTGTAGGCGAGCAGTACTTC.

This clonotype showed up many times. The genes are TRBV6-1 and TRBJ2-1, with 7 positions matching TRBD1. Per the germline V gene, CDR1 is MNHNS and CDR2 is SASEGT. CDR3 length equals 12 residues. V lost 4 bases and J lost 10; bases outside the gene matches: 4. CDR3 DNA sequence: TGTGCCAGCAGTGGACAGGGTTACGAGCAGTTCTTC. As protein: CASSGQGYEQFF.

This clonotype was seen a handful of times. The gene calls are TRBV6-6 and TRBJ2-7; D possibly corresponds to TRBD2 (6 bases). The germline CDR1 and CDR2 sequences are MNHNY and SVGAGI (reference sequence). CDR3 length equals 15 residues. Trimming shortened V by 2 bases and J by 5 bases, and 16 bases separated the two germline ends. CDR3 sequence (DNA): TGTGCCAGCAGTTACGGTCAAATGGCGGGAAACGAGCAGTACTTC. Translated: CASSYGQMAGNEQYF.

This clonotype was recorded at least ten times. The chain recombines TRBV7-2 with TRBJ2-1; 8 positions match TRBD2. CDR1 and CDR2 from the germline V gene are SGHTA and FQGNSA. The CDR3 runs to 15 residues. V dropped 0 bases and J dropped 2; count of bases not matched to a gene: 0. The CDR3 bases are TGTGCCAGCAGCTTAGCTAGCGGGGCCTACAATGAGCAGTTCTTC. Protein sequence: CASSLASGAYNEQFF.

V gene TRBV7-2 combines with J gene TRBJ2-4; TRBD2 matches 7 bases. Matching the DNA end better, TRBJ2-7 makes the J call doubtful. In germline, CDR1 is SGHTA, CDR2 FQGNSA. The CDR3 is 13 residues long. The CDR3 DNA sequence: TGTGCCAGCAGCCTGACTAGCAAATACGAGCAGTACTTC. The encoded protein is CASSLTSKYEQYF.

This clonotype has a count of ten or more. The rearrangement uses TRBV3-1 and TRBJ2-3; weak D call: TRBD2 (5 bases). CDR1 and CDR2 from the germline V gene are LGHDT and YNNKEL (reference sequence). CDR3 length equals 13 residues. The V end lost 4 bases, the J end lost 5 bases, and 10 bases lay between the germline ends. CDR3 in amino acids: CASSPGGLDTQYF. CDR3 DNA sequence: TGTGCCAGCAGCCCCGGAGGTTTAGATACGCAGTATTTT.

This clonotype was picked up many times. The CDR3 sequence is CSARGQGWFQETQYF. CDR3 in DNA: TGCAGTGCTAGAGGACAGGGATGGTTCCAGGAGACCCAGTACTTC. V gene TRBV20-1 combines with J gene TRBJ2-5; the match to TRBD1 covers 7 bases. CDR3 length: 15 residues. The germline gives CDR1 DFQATT, CDR2 SNEGSKA (reference sequence). The ends lost 1 base at V and 5 bases at J; junction bases unmatched: 10.

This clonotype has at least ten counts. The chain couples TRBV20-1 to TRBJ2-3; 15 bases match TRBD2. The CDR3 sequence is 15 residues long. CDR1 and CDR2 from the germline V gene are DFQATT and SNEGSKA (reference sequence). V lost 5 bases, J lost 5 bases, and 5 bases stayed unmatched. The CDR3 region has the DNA TGCAGTGCTGGACTAGCGGGGGGGCGTGGAGATACGCAGTATTTT. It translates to CSAGLAGGRGDTQYF.

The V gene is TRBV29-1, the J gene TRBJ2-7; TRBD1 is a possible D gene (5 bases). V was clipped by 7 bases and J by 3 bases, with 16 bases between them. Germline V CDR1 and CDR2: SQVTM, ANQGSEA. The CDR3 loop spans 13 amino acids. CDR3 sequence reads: CSAETEPFYEQYF. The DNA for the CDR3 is TGCAGCGCCGAGACAGAACCCTTCTACGAGCAGTACTTC.

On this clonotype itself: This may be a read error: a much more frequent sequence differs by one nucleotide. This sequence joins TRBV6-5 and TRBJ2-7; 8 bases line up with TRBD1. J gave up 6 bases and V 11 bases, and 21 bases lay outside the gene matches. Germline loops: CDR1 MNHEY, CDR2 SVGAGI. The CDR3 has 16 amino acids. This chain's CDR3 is CAGRGSRTGNDGEQYF. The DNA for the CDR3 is TGTGCCGGCCGGGGCTCTAGGACAGGGAACGATGGCGAGCAGTACTTC.

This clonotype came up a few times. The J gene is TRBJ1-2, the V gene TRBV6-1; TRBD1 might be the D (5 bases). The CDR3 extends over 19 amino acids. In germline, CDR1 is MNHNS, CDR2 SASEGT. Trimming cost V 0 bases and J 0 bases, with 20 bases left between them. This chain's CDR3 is CASSEALHKRGTANYGYTF. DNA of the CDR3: TGTGCCAGCAGTGAAGCGCTGCACAAGAGGGGAACAGCTAACTATGGCTACACCTTC.

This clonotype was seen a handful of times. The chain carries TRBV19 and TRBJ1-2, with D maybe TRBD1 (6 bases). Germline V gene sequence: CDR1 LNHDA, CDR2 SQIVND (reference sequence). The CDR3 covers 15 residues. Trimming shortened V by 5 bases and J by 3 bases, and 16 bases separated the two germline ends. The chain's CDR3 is CASSPEGVSYYGYTF. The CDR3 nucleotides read TGTGCCAGTAGTCCGGAGGGGGTCTCCTACTATGGCTACACCTTC.